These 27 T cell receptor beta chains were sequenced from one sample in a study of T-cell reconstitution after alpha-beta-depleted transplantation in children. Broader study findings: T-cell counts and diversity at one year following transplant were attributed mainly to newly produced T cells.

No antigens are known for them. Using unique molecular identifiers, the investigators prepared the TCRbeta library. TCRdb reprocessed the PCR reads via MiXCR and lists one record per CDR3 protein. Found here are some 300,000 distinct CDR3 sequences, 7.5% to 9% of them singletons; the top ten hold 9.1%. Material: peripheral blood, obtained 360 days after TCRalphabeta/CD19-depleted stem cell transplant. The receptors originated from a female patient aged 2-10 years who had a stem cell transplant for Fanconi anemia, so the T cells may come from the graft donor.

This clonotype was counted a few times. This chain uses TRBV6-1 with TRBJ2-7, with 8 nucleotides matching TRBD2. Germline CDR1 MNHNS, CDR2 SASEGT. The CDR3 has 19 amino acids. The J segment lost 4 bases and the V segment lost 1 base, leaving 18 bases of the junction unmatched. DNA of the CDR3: TGTGCCAGCAGTGAAGGCCCCTACCTTTCGGGAGGGCCGGGGTACGAGCAGTACTTC. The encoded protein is CASSEGPYLSGGPGYEQYF.

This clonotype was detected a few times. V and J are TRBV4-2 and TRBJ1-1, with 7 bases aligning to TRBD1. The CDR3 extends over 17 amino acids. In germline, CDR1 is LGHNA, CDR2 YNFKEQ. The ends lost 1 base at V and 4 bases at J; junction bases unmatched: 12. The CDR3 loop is CASSQGRQGWRSTEAFF. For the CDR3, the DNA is TGTGCCAGCAGCCAAGGAAGACAGGGATGGAGATCCACTGAAGCTTTCTTT.

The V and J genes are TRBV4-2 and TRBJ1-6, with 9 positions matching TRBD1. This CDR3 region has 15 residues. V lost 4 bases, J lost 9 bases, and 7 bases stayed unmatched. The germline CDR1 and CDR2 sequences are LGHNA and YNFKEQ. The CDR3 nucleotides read TGTGCCAGCAGCCCGCCGGGACAGGGAACTTCACCCCTCCACTTT. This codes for CASSPPGQGTSPLHF.

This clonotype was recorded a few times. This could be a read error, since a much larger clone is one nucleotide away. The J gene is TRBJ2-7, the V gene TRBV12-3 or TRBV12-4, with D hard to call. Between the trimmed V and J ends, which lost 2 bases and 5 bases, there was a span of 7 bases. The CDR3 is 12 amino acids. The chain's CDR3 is CASSLMGHEQYF. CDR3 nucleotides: TGTGCCAGCAGTTTAATGGGCCACGAGCAGTACTTC.

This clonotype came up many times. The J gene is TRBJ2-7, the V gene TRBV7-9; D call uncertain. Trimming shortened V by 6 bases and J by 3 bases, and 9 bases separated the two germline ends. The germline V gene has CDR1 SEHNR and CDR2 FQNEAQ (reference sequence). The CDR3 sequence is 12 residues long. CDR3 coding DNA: TGTGCCAGCAGTGAGAGTCGCTACGAGCAGTACTTC. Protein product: CASSESRYEQYF.

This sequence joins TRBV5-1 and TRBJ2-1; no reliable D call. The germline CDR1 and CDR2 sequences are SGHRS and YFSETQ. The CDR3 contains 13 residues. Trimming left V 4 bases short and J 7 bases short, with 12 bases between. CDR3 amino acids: CASSLPDWNEQFF. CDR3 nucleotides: TGCGCCAGCAGCCTTCCCGACTGGAATGAGCAGTTCTTC.

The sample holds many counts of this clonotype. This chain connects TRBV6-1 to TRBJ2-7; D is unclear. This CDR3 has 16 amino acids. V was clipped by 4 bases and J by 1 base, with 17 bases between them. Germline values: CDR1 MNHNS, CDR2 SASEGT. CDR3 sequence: CASSGPRSDRSYEQYF. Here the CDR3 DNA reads TGTGCCAGCAGTGGGCCGAGGAGCGACCGGTCCTACGAGCAGTACTTC.

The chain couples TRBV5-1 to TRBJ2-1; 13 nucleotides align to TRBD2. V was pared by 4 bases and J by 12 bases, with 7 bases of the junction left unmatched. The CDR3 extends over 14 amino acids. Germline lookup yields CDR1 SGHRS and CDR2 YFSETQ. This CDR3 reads CASSLGLAGAGQFF. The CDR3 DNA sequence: TGCGCCAGCAGCCTCGGACTAGCGGGGGCGGGGCAGTTCTTC.

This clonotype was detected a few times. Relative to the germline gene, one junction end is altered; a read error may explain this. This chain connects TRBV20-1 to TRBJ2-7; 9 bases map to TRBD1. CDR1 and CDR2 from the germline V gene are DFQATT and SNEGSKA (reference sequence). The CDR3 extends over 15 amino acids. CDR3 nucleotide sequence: TGCTGTGCTAGAGATTTAACCGGGACAGGGAACGAGCAGTACTTC. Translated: CCARDLTGTGNEQYF.

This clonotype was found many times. Here the CDR3 reads CSVVRTSGSYNEQFF. Written as DNA, the CDR3 is TGCAGCGTTGTTAGGACTAGCGGGAGTTACAATGAGCAGTTCTTC. This chain joins TRBV29-1 and TRBJ2-1; 13 nucleotides align to TRBD2. CDR3 length equals 15 residues. CDR1 and CDR2 from the germline V gene are SQVTM and ANQGSEA. Trimming cost V 4 bases and J 4 bases; bases outside gene matches: 4.

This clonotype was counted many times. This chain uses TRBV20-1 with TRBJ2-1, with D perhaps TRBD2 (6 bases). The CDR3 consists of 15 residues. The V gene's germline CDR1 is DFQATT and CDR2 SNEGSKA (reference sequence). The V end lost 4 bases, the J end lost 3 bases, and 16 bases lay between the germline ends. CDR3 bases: TGCAGTGCTAATCCCGGAGGGCCGTACTACAATGAGCAGTTCTTC. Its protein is CSANPGGPYYNEQFF.

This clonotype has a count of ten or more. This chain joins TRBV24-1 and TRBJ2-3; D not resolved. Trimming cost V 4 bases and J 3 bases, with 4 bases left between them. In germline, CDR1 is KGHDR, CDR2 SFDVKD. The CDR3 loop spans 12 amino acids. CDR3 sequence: CATSERTDTQYF. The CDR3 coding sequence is TGTGCCACCAGTGAGCGAACAGATACGCAGTATTTT.

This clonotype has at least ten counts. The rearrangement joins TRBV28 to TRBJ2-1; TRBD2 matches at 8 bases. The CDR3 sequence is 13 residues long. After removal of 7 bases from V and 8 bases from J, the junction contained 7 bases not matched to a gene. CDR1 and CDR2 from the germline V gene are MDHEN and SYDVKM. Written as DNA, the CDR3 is TGTGCCAGCATCCAGCGGGAGAGGTATGAGCAGTTCTTC. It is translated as CASIQRERYEQFF. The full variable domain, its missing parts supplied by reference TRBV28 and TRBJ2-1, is DVKVTQSSRYLVKRTGEKVFLECVQDMDHENMFWYRQDPGLGLRLIYFSYDVKMKEKGDIPEGYSVSREKKERFSLILESASTNQTSMYLCASIQRERYEQFFGPGTRLTVL.

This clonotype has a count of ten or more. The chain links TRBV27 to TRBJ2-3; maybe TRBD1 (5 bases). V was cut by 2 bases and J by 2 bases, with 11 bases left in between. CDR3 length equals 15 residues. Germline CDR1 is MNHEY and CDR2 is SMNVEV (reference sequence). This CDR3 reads CASSLGQGFTDTQYF. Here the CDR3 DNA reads TGTGCCAGCAGTTTAGGGCAGGGTTTCACAGATACGCAGTATTTT.

The CDR3 coding sequence is TGTGCCAGCAGCTTGGAAATGGGGCGCACCCATCAGCCCCAGCATTTT. Protein product: CASSLEMGRTHQPQHF. This chain connects TRBV5-8 to TRBJ1-5; TRBD1 might be the D (5 bases). Trimming left V 0 bases short and J 5 bases short, with 15 bases between. The CDR3 runs 16 residues. Germline V gene data show CDR1 as SGHTS and CDR2 as YDEGEE. The entire variable domain, with the rest obtained from reference TRBV5-8 and TRBJ1-5, is as follows: EAGVTQSPTHLIKTRGQQATLRCSPISGHTSVYWYQQALGLGLQFLLWYDEGEERNRGNFPPRFSGRQFPNYSSELNVNALELEDSALYLCASSLEMGRTHQPQHFGDGTRLSIL.

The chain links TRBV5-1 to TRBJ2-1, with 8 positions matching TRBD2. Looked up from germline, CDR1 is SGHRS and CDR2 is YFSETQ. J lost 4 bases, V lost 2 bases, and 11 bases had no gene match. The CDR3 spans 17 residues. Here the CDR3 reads CASSFTGGPWSYNEQFF. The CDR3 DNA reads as TGCGCCAGCAGCTTCACGGGGGGGCCATGGTCGTACAATGAGCAGTTCTTC.

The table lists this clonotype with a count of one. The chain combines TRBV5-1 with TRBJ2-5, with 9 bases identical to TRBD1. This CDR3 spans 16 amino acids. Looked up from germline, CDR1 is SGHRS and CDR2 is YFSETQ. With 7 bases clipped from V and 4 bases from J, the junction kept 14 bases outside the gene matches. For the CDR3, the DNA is TGCGCCAGCGGACCGGGGACAGGGACGATATCAGAGACCCAGTACTTC. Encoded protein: CASGPGTGTISETQYF.

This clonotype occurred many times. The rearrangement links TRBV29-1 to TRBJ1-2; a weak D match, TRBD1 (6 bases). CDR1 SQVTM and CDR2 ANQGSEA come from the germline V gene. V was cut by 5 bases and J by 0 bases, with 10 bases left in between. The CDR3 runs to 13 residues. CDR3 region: CSVLTGSNYGYTF. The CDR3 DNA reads TGCAGCGTTTTGACAGGCTCTAACTATGGCTACACCTTC.

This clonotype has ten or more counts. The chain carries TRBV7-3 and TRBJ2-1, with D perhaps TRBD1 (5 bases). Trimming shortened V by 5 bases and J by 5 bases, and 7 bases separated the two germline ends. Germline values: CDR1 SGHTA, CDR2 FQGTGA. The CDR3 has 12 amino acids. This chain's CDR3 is CASSPGNNEQFF. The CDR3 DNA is TGTGCCAGCAGCCCAGGGAACAATGAGCAGTTCTTC.

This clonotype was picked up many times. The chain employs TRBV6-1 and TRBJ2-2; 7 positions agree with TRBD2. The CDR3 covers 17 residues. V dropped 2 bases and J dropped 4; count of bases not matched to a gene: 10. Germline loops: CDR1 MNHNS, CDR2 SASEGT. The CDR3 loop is CASSEMFWGRATGELFF. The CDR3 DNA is TGTGCCAGCAGTGAAATGTTTTGGGGGAGGGCCACCGGGGAGCTGTTTTTT.

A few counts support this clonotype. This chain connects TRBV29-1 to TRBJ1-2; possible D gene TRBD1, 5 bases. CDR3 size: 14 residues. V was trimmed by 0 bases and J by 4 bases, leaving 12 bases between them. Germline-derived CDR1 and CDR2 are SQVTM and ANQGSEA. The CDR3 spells CSVEEGVRGYGYTF. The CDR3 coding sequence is TGCAGCGTTGAAGAAGGGGTCCGTGGCTATGGCTACACCTTC.

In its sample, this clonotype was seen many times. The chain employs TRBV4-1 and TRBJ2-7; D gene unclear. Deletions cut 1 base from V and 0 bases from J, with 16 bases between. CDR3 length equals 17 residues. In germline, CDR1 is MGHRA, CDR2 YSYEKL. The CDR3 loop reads CASSQANGRADSYEQYF. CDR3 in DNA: TGCGCCAGCAGCCAAGCCAACGGGCGCGCGGACTCCTACGAGCAGTACTTC.

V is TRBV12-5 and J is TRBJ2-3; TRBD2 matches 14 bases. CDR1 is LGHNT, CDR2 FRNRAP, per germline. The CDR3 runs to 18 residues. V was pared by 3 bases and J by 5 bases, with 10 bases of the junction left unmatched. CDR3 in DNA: TGTGCTAGTGGTTTTTCCGGACTAGCGGGGGGACCCAAAGATACGCAGTATTTT. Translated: CASGFSGLAGGPKDTQYF.

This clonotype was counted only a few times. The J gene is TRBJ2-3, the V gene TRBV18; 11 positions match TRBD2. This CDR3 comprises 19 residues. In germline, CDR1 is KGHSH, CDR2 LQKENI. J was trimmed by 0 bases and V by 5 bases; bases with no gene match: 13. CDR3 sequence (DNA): TGTGCCAGCTCAACCCTCATAGCGGGGGGGCGAATTAGCACAGATACGCAGTATTTT. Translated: CASSTLIAGGRISTDTQYF.

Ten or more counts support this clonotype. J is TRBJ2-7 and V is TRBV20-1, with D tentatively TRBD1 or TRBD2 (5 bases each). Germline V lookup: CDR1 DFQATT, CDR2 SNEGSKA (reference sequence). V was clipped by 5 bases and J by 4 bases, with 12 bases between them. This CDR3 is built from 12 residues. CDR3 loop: CSAWGTPYEQYF. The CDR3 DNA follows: TGCAGTGCTTGGGGGACCCCTTACGAGCAGTACTTC.

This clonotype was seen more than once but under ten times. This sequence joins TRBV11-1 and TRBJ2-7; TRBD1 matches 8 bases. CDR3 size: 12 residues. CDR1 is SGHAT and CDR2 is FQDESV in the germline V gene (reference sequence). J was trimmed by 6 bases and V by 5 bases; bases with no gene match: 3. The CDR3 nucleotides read TGTGCCAGCAGCCGACAGGGGTTCGAGCAGTACTTC. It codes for CASSRQGFEQYF. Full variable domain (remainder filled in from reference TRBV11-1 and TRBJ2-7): EAEVAQSPRYKITEKSQAVAFWCDPISGHATLYWYRQILGQGPELLVQFQDESVVDDSQLPKDRFSAERLKGVDSTLKIQPAELGDSAMYLCASSRQGFEQYFGPGTRLTVT.

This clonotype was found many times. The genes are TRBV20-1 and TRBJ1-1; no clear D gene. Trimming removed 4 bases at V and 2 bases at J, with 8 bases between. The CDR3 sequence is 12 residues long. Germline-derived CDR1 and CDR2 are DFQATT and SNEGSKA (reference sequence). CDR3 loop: CSATEDNTEAFF. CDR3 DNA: TGCAGTGCTACCGAGGACAACACTGAAGCTTTCTTT.